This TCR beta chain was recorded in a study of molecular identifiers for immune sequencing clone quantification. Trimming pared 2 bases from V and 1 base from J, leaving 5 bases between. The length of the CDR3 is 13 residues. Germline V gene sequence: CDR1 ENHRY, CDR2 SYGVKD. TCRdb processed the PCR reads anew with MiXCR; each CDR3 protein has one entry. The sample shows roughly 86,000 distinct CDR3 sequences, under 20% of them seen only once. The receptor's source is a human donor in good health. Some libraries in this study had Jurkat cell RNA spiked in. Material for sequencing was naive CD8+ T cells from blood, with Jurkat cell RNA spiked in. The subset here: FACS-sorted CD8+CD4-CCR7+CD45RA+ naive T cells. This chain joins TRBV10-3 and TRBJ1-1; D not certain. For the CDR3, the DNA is TGTGCCATCAGTGAGCCCGGGAACACTGAAGCTTTCTTT. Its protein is CAISEPGNTEAFF.